These 14 T cell receptor beta chains were all obtained from the same sample, sequenced in a study of shared clonotypes between healthy human individuals (TCRdb year 2020). The library was made by the immunoSEQ multiplex PCR assay. TCRdb retrieved this table from immuneACCESS and kept in-frame rearrangements only. Not all clones are present; in checked studies, unresolved V genes account for under half, and no reason is known for the remainder. The sample contains about half a million clones, around 73% of them found a single time. The ten biggest clones cover around 12% of the sample. Sequenced material: PBMCs. All receptors come from a woman aged 35 to 49 in good health. Some clones in this sample may be carry-over from other donors' samples.

V gene TRBV5-1 combines with J gene TRBJ2-5; D possibly matches TRBD1 or TRBD2 (7 bases each). Germline-derived CDR1 and CDR2 are SGHRS and YFSETQ. The CDR3 contains 16 residues. The ends were cut back, 4 bases at V and 4 bases at J, with 20 bases in the middle. CDR3: CASSPTGAGVRETQYF. The CDR3 coding sequence is TGCGCCAGCAGCCCCACAGGGGCGGGAGTACGAGAGACCCAGTACTTC.

On this clone itself: Its ends do not fully match the called genes, so a read error is possible. The rearrangement joins TRBV10-3 to TRBJ2-2, with TRBD1 as a possible D gene (5 bases). Per the germline V gene, CDR1 is ENHRY and CDR2 is SYGVKD. The CDR3 contains 15 residues. CDR3: CASSEVQGSTGELFF. In DNA, the CDR3 is TGTGCCAGCAGTGAAGTCCAGGGCTCTACCGGGGAGCTGTTTTTT.

CDR3 protein: CAISVRAGDYNEQFF. The CDR3 coding sequence is TGTGCCATCAGTGTACGGGCGGGAGACTACAATGAGCAGTTCTTC. The chain has TRBV10-3 and TRBJ2-1; TRBD2 matches at 7 bases. The CDR3 covers 15 residues. Trimming at V came to 4 bases and at J to 3 bases, leaving 6 bases not matched to a gene. Germline-derived CDR1 and CDR2 are ENHRY and SYGVKD.

In the case of this clone: The junction shows a germline mismatch at one end, possibly a read error. Additional DNA sequences in this sample encode the identical CDR3. The chain combines TRBV7-7 with TRBJ2-2; 8 positions agree with TRBD1. This CDR3 region has 15 residues. Germline V gene sequence: CDR1 SSHAT, CDR2 FNYEAQ (reference sequence). The DNA for the CDR3 is TGTGCTAGCAGCCTCGGACAGGGAAACACCGGGGAGCTGTTTTTT. Its protein product is CASSLGQGNTGELFF.

This rearrangement joins TRBV10-1 to TRBJ2-1; no clear D. This CDR3 spans 17 amino acids. Per the germline V gene, CDR1 is WNHNN and CDR2 is SYGVQD (reference sequence). Trimming stripped 2 bases from V and 3 bases from J, with 17 bases between. As DNA, the CDR3 is TGCGCCAGCAGTGAGATGGTGGGCCTAAACTTCTACAATGAGCAGTTCTTC. This codes for CASSEMVGLNFYNEQFF.

This clone was seen only a few times. The V gene is TRBV6-6, the J gene TRBJ1-1; 7 nucleotides agree with TRBD1. Germline V lookup: CDR1 MNHNY, CDR2 SVGAGI (reference sequence). With V trimmed by 0 bases and J by 8 bases, 6 bases remained unmatched. The CDR3 runs to 14 residues. CDR3 sequence reads: CASSYSRGQIEAFF. Written as DNA, the CDR3 is TGTGCCAGCAGTTACTCCCGGGGACAGATAGAAGCTTTCTTT.

In nucleotides, the CDR3 is TGTGCCAGCAGTGAAGGGCTAGCGAGGGAGCAGTACTTC. Translating it yields CASSEGLAREQYF. The V gene is TRBV6-1, the J gene TRBJ2-7; tentatively, D is TRBD2 (6 bases). CDR1 and CDR2 from the germline V gene are MNHNS and SASEGT. The CDR3 runs 13 residues. Trimming took off 1 base at V and 7 bases at J, with 11 bases between the two ends.

Note on this clone: Other DNA sequences in this sample translate to the same CDR3. Written as DNA, the CDR3 is TGTGCCAGCAGTTATAGCCAGGGGAGGTATGGCTACACCTTC. Translated: CASSYSQGRYGYTF. The chain couples TRBV6-5 to TRBJ1-2, with D perhaps matching TRBD1 (6 bases). Looked up from germline, CDR1 is MNHEY and CDR2 is SVGAGI. CDR3 length equals 14 residues. V dropped 3 bases and J dropped 5 bases, with 13 bases sitting between them.

A word on this clone: In the same sample, other DNA sequences code for this CDR3. The rearrangement uses TRBV6-1 and TRBJ2-7; 9 nucleotides match TRBD2. CDR3 size: 15 residues. J lost 0 bases, V lost 3 bases, and 3 bases had no gene match. CDR1 is MNHNS, CDR2 SASEGT, per germline. CDR3: CASSELAGPSYEQYF. In DNA form, the CDR3 reads TGTGCCAGCAGTGAGCTAGCGGGGCCCTCCTACGAGCAGTACTTC.

The rearrangement uses TRBV5-4 and TRBJ1-1, with D maybe TRBD1 (5 bases). This CDR3 is 15 amino acids long. Germline assignment: CDR1 SGHNT and CDR2 YYREEE (reference sequence). V lost 2 bases and J 5 bases, leaving 16 bases between the germline ends. The CDR3 region has the DNA TGTGCCAGCAGCTTAGGGGACCCGCTGTGGACTGAAGCTTTCTTT. Amino acid sequence: CASSLGDPLWTEAFF.

This clone has a single count. This sequence joins TRBV5-7 and TRBJ2-2; 10 nucleotides align to TRBD1. TRBV5-7 is filed as an ORF, its function uncertain. After removal of 4 bases from V and 5 bases from J, the junction contained 8 bases not matched to a gene. The CDR3 is made up of 16 amino acids. CDR3 DNA sequence: TGTGCCAGCAGCGCCCCAGGGACAGGGGCTACCGGGGAGCTGTTTTTT. It yields the protein CASSAPGTGATGELFF.

The rearrangement links TRBV30 to TRBJ1-2, with D maybe TRBD1 (6 bases). The CDR3 has 11 residues. Germline assignment: CDR1 GTSNPN and CDR2 SVGIG (reference sequence). Trimming removed 8 bases from V and 5 bases from J, with 12 bases in between. CDR3 sequence reads: CARGARYGYTF. For the CDR3, the DNA is TGTGCCCGGGGGGCGAGGTATGGCTACACCTTC. Variable domain in full (rest from reference TRBV30 and TRBJ1-2): SQTIHQWPATLVQPVGSPLSLECTVEGTSNPNLYWYRQAAGRGLQLLFYSVGIGQISSEVPQNLSASRPQDRQFILSSKKLLLSDSGFYLCARGARYGYTFGSGTRLTVV.

The table lists this clone with a few counts. The chain carries TRBV18 and TRBJ2-5; 10 bases map to TRBD1. There are 15 residues in the CDR3. Losses at the gene ends were 3 bases for V and 2 bases for J; bases not matched to a gene: 3. Germline lookup yields CDR1 KGHSH and CDR2 LQKENI. CDR3 in DNA: TGTGCCAGCTCACCTCGGACAGGGGGGCAAGAGACCCAGTACTTC. Its translation is CASSPRTGGQETQYF.

The chain joins TRBV12-5 to TRBJ2-5, with D possibly TRBD2 on 6 matching bases. Per the germline V gene, CDR1 is LGHNT and CDR2 is FRNRAP. V was shortened by 2 bases and J by 0 bases, with 13 bases between the two germline ends. The CDR3 runs to 16 residues. The CDR3 DNA sequence: TGTGCTAGTGGTTTGCTATCCCGGACTAACCAAGAGACCCAGTACTTC. It is translated as CASGLLSRTNQETQYF.